Below are 30 T cell receptor beta chains sequenced from a single sample in a study of blood T cell repertoires in COVID-19. Only in-frame clones appear in the TCRdb table, and some are missing; sequencing was by immunoSEQ multiplex PCR. This table has 120,000 to 150,000 clones, approximately 80% appearing once. Sequencing used peripheral blood. The receptors stem from a man aged 55 to 70 with active or convalescent COVID-19.

This clone was counted once. This rearrangement joins TRBV7-9 to TRBJ1-3; the D gene is possibly TRBD1 (5 bases). The ends were cut back, 1 base at V and 0 bases at J, with 10 bases in the middle. Germline loops: CDR1 SEHNR, CDR2 FQNEAQ (reference sequence). The length of the CDR3 is 16 residues. The CDR3 here is CASSLVGGTSGNTIYF. CDR3 in DNA: TGTGCCAGCAGCTTAGTGGGGGGGACCTCTGGAAACACCATATATTTT.

The gene calls are TRBV9 and TRBJ2-7; 13 bases match TRBD2. This CDR3 contains 15 residues. The V gene end was trimmed by 4 bases and the J gene end by 6 bases; junction bases not matched to a gene: 7. Germline assignment: CDR1 SGDLS and CDR2 YYNGEE. CDR3 nucleotides: TGTGCCAGCAGCCAGGGACTAGCGGGATCCAGCGAGCAGTACTTC. It is translated as CASSQGLAGSSEQYF.

This clone has more than one count but fewer than ten. CDR3 in DNA: TGTGCCAGCAGCAACCGGGACAACTCCTACGAGCAGTACTTC. Translating it yields CASSNRDNSYEQYF. The chain couples TRBV21-1 to TRBJ2-7; the table names TRBD1, a call not compared with the DNA. TRBV21-1 is labeled a pseudogene. The CDR3 runs to 14 residues.

This clone was seen once. V and J are TRBV10-3 and TRBJ2-7, with 9 bases that match TRBD2. CDR1 and CDR2 from the germline V gene are ENHRY and SYGVKD. This CDR3 spans 15 amino acids. With 4 bases clipped from V and 5 bases from J, the junction kept 9 bases outside the gene matches. The CDR3 coding sequence is TGTGCCATCAGTGGAATAGCGGGAGTTTCCCACGAGCAGTACTTC. Amino acid sequence: CAISGIAGVSHEQYF.

This chain uses TRBV2 with TRBJ1-6; maybe TRBD1 (6 bases). Germline CDR1 reads SNHLY; CDR2 reads FYNNEI. Between the trimmed V and J ends, which lost 6 bases and 10 bases, there was a span of 16 bases. The CDR3 covers 14 residues. Here the CDR3 reads CASSENRQESPLHF. CDR3 coding DNA: TGTGCCAGCAGCGAAAACCGACAGGAGTCACCCCTCCACTTT.

The chain combines TRBV7-3 with TRBJ1-2; a possible D gene is TRBD1 (6 bases). The CDR3 contains 13 residues. V lost 2 bases, J lost 4 bases, and 8 bases lay in between. Per germline, CDR1 SGHTA and CDR2 FQGTGA. CDR3 sequence: CASSLGGVYGYTF. DNA for the CDR3: TGTGCCAGCAGCTTAGGGGGCGTCTATGGCTACACCTTC.

The chain employs TRBV7-9 and TRBJ2-7, with D perhaps matching TRBD1 (5 bases). V lost 5 bases and J 6 bases, leaving 17 bases between the germline ends. CDR1 is SEHNR and CDR2 is FQNEAQ in the germline V gene (reference sequence). The CDR3 length is 14 residues. The CDR3 protein is CASSPPGRPSEQYF. CDR3 DNA sequence: TGTGCCAGCAGCCCCCCAGGGCGGCCGAGCGAGCAGTACTTC.

This clone was observed at least ten times. The rearrangement joins TRBV27 to TRBJ1-1; D remains ambiguous. CDR3 length equals 18 residues. In germline, CDR1 is MNHEY, CDR2 SMNVEV (reference sequence). V shed 5 bases and J shed 1 base, with 23 bases lying between them. CDR3 sequence (DNA): TGTGCCAGCAGTCCGATCATCCCGGGATCCGCAGGGAACACTGAAGCTTTCTTT. It translates to CASSPIIPGSAGNTEAFF.

The rearrangement links TRBV2 to TRBJ1-5; a weak D match, TRBD1 (5 bases). Per the germline V gene, CDR1 is SNHLY and CDR2 is FYNNEI. The length of the CDR3 is 13 residues. Trimming removed 1 base at V and 5 bases at J, with 6 bases between. CDR3 DNA sequence: TGTGCCAGCAGTGAAGGGGGCGATCAGCCCCAGCATTTT. This gives the protein CASSEGGDQPQHF.

V usage is TRBV5-6 and J usage is TRBJ1-2; tentatively, D is TRBD1 (5 bases). This CDR3 has 14 residues. CDR1 and CDR2 from the germline V gene are SGHDT and YYEEEE. V lost 1 base and J 5 bases, leaving 12 bases between the germline ends. This CDR3 is CASSLQTDNYGYTF. DNA for the CDR3: TGTGCCAGCAGCTTGCAGACGGACAATTATGGCTACACCTTC.

This chain uses TRBV7-2 with TRBJ1-1; D not resolved. V was pared by 5 bases and J by 0 bases, with 7 bases between. Germline assignment: CDR1 SGHTA and CDR2 FQGNSA. This CDR3 is built from 13 residues. The CDR3 DNA reads TGTGCCAGCAGCCCGCAGATGAACACTGAAGCTTTCTTT. Protein product: CASSPQMNTEAFF.

The gene calls are TRBV19 and TRBJ2-2; 9 bases map to TRBD1. The CDR3 has 16 amino acids. Germline V gene lookup returns CDR1 LNHDA and CDR2 SQIVND (reference sequence). After removal of 7 bases from V and 5 bases from J, the junction contained 11 bases not matched to a gene. The CDR3: CASKGTGRGLTGELFF. DNA of the CDR3: TGTGCCAGTAAGGGGACAGGGAGAGGTTTAACCGGGGAGCTGTTTTTT.

The chain links TRBV6-5 to TRBJ1-2; D possibly corresponds to TRBD1 (6 bases). This CDR3 region has 16 residues. From germline, CDR1 is MNHEY and CDR2 SVGAGI. V dropped 2 bases and J dropped 0 bases, with 13 bases sitting between them. CDR3: CASSYAGASSNYGYTF. DNA of the CDR3: TGTGCCAGCAGTTACGCGGGGGCATCTTCTAACTATGGCTACACCTTC.

This rearrangement joins TRBV11-2 to TRBJ1-1; unclear D gene. The CDR3 has 13 amino acids. From germline, CDR1 is SGHAT and CDR2 FQNNGV. Trimming took 3 bases from V and 3 from J, leaving 8 bases between them. The CDR3 sequence: CASSFGPYTEAFF. The CDR3 coding sequence is TGTGCCAGCAGCTTCGGTCCGTACACTGAAGCTTTCTTT.

The chain joins TRBV11-2 to TRBJ2-1; D remains ambiguous. Germline V gene sequence: CDR1 SGHAT, CDR2 FQNNGV. The CDR3 loop spans 16 amino acids. Trimming removed 3 bases from V and 1 base from J, with 13 bases in between. CDR3 nucleotides: TGTGCCAGCAGCTTCACCCCTAAAGATTCCTACAATGAGCAGTTCTTC. Its protein product is CASSFTPKDSYNEQFF.

This sequence joins TRBV7-8 and TRBJ1-1, with a possible D match to TRBD1 (6 bases). There are 15 residues in the CDR3. The germline V gene encodes CDR1 SGHVS and CDR2 FQNEAQ. The V end lost 5 bases, the J end lost 3 bases, and 16 bases lay between the germline ends. The CDR3 sequence is CASSPRGGLDTEAFF. The CDR3 DNA follows: TGTGCCAGCAGCCCGAGGGGGGGCCTTGACACTGAAGCTTTCTTT.

The chain recombines TRBV6-5 with TRBJ1-5; 7 bases map to TRBD1. CDR1 and CDR2 (germline): MNHEY, SVGAGI. The length of the CDR3 is 15 residues. With V trimmed by 10 bases and J by 4 bases, 13 bases remained unmatched. CDR3 DNA: TGTGCCACCGTCCGACCGGGACAGTCAAATCAGCCCCAGCATTTT. Translated, it gives CATVRPGQSNQPQHF.

The chain joins TRBV27 to TRBJ2-5; 7 bases fit TRBD2. The CDR3 covers 13 residues. Losses at the gene ends were 7 bases for V and 5 bases for J; bases not matched to a gene: 7. Germline CDR1 is MNHEY and CDR2 is SMNVEV (reference sequence). CDR3 DNA: TGTGCCAGCAACCCAGCGGGATTGGAGACCCAGTACTTC. As protein: CASNPAGLETQYF.

V usage is TRBV6-5 and J usage is TRBJ1-1; D not certain. Germline CDR1 and CDR2: MNHEY and SVGAGI. With 2 bases removed from V and 8 bases from J, the gap between germline ends came to 9 bases. The CDR3 length is 12 residues. The DNA for the CDR3 is TGTGCCAGCAGTTACGGCTCTCGCGAAGCTTTCTTT. The encoded protein is CASSYGSREAFF.

This chain connects TRBV24-1 to TRBJ2-2; TRBD2 matches 7 bases. V gave up 2 bases and J gave up 6 bases; unmatched junction bases: 5. Germline V gives CDR1 KGHDR, CDR2 SFDVKD. The CDR3 extends over 15 amino acids. The CDR3: CATSDWGGTAGELFF. The CDR3 DNA is TGTGCCACCAGTGATTGGGGGGGGACGGCCGGGGAGCTGTTTTTT.

V and J are TRBV6-5 and TRBJ1-2; D ambiguous. The CDR3 contains 13 residues. Germline V gene data show CDR1 as MNHEY and CDR2 as SVGAGI. V dropped 9 bases and J dropped 6 bases, with 17 bases sitting between them. The CDR3 loop is CASREAGFDGYTF. The CDR3 bases are TGTGCCAGTCGGGAGGCCGGGTTTGATGGCTACACCTTC.

The chain employs TRBV5-1 and TRBJ2-1; 8 positions agree with TRBD1. The CDR3 extends over 15 amino acids. V dropped 3 bases and J dropped 9; count of bases not matched to a gene: 11. The germline gives CDR1 SGHRS, CDR2 YFSETQ. CDR3 region: CASSSDRVGVGEQFF. In DNA, the CDR3 is TGCGCCAGCAGCTCGGACAGGGTCGGGGTCGGTGAGCAGTTCTTC.

This clone was counted ten times or more. Within the sample, other DNA sequences also encode this same CDR3. This rearrangement joins TRBV6-2 or TRBV6-3 to TRBJ1-1; D not certain. V was shortened by 2 bases and J by 1 base, with 2 bases between the two germline ends. Per the germline V gene, CDR1 is MNHEY and CDR2 is SVGEGT. The length of the CDR3 is 12 residues. The CDR3 is CASSYRNTEAFF. CDR3 nucleotides: TGTGCCAGCAGTTACCGGAACACTGAAGCTTTCTTT.

The chain carries TRBV5-1 and TRBJ2-3; TRBD1 matches 7 bases. Germline CDR1 SGHRS, CDR2 YFSETQ. The CDR3 is 14 amino acids. The V segment lost 0 bases and the J segment 4 bases; nucleotides outside the gene matches: 2. This chain's CDR3 is CASSLDTGADTQYF. CDR3 DNA sequence: TGCGCCAGCAGCTTGGATACAGGGGCAGATACGCAGTATTTT.

This chain uses TRBV7-2 with TRBJ2-5; tentative D call: TRBD2 (6 bases). The germline V and J ends were trimmed by 2 bases and 5 bases, with 18 bases remaining between them. The CDR3 contains 16 residues. Germline lookup yields CDR1 SGHTA and CDR2 FQGNSA. This CDR3 reads CASSLWGGVGPETQYF. CDR3 DNA sequence: TGTGCCAGCAGCTTATGGGGCGGGGTGGGGCCGGAGACCCAGTACTTC.

A note on this clone: The sample carries other DNA sequences with the same CDR3. The chain has TRBV28 and TRBJ1-2, with D tentatively TRBD1 (6 bases). Germline V gene sequence: CDR1 MDHEN, CDR2 SYDVKM. Trimming shortened V by 6 bases and J by 5 bases, and 10 bases separated the two germline ends. The CDR3 contains 12 residues. CDR3 in amino acids: CASRQGYYGYTF. As DNA, the CDR3 is TGTGCCAGCAGACAGGGTTATTATGGCTACACCTTC.

This chain joins TRBV6-5 and TRBJ2-3; D may be TRBD2 (7 bases). The CDR3 is 14 residues long. In germline, CDR1 is MNHEY, CDR2 SVGAGI. Trimming left V 6 bases short and J 5 bases short, with 15 bases between. The CDR3 spells CASREGGGEDTQYF. The CDR3 region has the DNA TGTGCCAGCAGAGAGGGGGGAGGGGAAGATACGCAGTATTTT.

The CDR3 reads CASSQRSGDQPQHF. CDR3 DNA: TGTGCCAGCAGCCAACGATCGGGGGATCAGCCCCAGCATTTT. The chain recombines TRBV14 with TRBJ1-5; TRBD1 might be the D (5 bases). V lost 2 bases to trimming and J lost 5 bases, with 10 bases between them. The germline V gene encodes CDR1 SGHDN and CDR2 FVKESK. This CDR3 comprises 14 residues.

This clone was counted a single time. This rearrangement joins TRBV28 to TRBJ2-1; perhaps TRBD1 as D (5 bases). This CDR3 has 15 amino acids. The V and J ends lost 5 bases and 6 bases respectively, with 17 bases between them. The V gene's germline CDR1 is MDHEN and CDR2 SYDVKM. The CDR3 spells CASSTPGSFSNEQFF. CDR3 nucleotides: TGTGCCAGCAGTACTCCAGGGTCTTTTTCCAATGAGCAGTTCTTC.

V is TRBV19 and J is TRBJ2-3; TRBD1 agrees at 9 bases. The CDR3 has 16 residues. After removal of 3 bases from V and 1 base from J, the junction contained 5 bases not matched to a gene. Germline V gene lookup returns CDR1 LNHDA and CDR2 SQIVND (reference sequence). CDR3 in DNA: TGTGCCAGTAGTATGACAGGGGGTTCGGGCACAGATACGCAGTATTTT. Translated: CASSMTGGSGTDTQYF.